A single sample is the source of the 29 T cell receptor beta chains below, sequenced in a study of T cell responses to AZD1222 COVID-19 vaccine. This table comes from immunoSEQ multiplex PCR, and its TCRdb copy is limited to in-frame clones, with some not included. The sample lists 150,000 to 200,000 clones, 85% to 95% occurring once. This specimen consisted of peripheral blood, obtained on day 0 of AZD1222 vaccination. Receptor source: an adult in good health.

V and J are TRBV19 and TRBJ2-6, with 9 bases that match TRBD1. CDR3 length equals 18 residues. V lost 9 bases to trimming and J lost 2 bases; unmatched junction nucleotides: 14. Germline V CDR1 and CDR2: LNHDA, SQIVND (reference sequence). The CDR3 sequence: CASERTRTGDTGANVLTF. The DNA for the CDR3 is TGTGCCAGCGAACGAACACGGACAGGGGATACTGGGGCCAACGTCCTGACTTTC.

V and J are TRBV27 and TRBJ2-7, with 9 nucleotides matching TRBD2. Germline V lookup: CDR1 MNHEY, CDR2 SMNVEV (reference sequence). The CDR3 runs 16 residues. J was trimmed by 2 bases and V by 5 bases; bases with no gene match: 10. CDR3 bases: TGTGCCAGCAGTCTCCTCCTTAGCGGGGGAACCTACGAGCAGTACTTC. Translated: CASSLLLSGGTYEQYF.

Here the CDR3 DNA reads TGTGCCAGCAGCAAACACAGGGGGTTAGGCACCGGGGAGCTGTTTTTT. Its translation: CASSKHRGLGTGELFF. V and J are TRBV7-3 and TRBJ2-2; 8 bases map to TRBD1. The CDR3 covers 16 residues. Germline V lookup: CDR1 SGHTA, CDR2 FQGTGA. J was trimmed by 4 bases and V by 5 bases; bases with no gene match: 9.

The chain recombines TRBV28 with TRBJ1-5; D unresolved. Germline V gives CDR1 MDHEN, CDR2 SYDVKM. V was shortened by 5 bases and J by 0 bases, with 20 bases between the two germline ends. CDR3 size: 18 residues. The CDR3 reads CASSPYPRGGYSNQPQHF. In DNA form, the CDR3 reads TGTGCCAGCAGTCCCTATCCCCGAGGTGGGTATAGCAATCAGCCCCAGCATTTT.

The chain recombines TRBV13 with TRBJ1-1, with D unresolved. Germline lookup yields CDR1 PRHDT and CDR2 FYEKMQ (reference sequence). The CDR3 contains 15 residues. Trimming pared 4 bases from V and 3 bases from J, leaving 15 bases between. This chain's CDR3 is CASSSRLGSDTEAFF. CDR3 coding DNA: TGTGCCAGCAGCTCCCGCCTGGGGTCGGACACTGAAGCTTTCTTT.

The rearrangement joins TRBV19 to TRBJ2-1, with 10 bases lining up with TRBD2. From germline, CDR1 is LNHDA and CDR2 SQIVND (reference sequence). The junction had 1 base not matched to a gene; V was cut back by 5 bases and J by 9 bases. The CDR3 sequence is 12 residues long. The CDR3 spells CASSWTSGEQFF. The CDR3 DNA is TGTGCCAGTAGTTGGACTAGCGGTGAGCAGTTCTTC.

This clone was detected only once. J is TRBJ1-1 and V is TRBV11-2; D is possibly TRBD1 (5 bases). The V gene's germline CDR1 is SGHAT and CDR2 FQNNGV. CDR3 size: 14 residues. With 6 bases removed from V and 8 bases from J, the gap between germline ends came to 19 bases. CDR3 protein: CASRGSLAGQEAFF. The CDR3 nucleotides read TGTGCCAGCAGGGGATCCTTGGCAGGGCAGGAAGCTTTCTTT.

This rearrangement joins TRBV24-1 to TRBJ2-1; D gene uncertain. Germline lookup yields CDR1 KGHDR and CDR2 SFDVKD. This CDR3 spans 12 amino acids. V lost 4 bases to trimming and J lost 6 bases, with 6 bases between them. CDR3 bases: TGTGCCACCAGTGAACGTGCCAATGAGCAGTTCTTC. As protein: CATSERANEQFF.

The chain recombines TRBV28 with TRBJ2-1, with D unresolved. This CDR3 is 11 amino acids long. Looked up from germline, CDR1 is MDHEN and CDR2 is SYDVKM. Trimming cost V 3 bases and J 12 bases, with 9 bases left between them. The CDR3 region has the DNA TGTGCCAGCAGTTTCGGCCATCTGCAGTTCTTC. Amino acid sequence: CASSFGHLQFF. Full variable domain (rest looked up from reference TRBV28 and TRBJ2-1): DVKVTQSSRYLVKRTGEKVFLECVQDMDHENMFWYRQDPGLGLRLIYFSYDVKMKEKGDIPEGYSVSREKKERFSLILESASTNQTSMYLCASSFGHLQFFGPGTRLTVL.

The CDR3 reads CASRPGQGNSPLHF. The CDR3 nucleotides are TGTGCCAGCAGGCCCGGACAGGGCAATTCACCCCTCCACTTT. This chain uses TRBV7-9 with TRBJ1-6; the match to TRBD1 covers 8 bases. The CDR3 is made up of 14 amino acids. After removal of 6 bases from V and 7 bases from J, the junction contained 5 bases not matched to a gene. Germline V lookup: CDR1 SEHNR, CDR2 FQNEAQ (reference sequence).

The CDR3 is CASSQAAGPKYEQYF. CDR3 DNA sequence: TGCGCCAGCAGCCAAGCGGCGGGCCCCAAATACGAGCAGTACTTC. The rearrangement uses TRBV4-1 and TRBJ2-7, with D maybe TRBD2 (5 bases). V was shortened by 1 base and J by 4 bases, with 14 bases between the two germline ends. Germline V gene sequence: CDR1 MGHRA, CDR2 YSYEKL. This CDR3 is built from 15 residues.

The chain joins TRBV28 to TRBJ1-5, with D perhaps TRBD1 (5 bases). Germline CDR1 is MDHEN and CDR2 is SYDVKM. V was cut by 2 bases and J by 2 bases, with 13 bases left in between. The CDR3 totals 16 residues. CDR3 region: CASSLLGRVGNQPQHF. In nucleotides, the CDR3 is TGTGCCAGCAGTTTACTGGGCAGGGTGGGCAATCAGCCCCAGCATTTT. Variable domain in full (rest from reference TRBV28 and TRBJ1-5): DVKVTQSSRYLVKRTGEKVFLECVQDMDHENMFWYRQDPGLGLRLIYFSYDVKMKEKGDIPEGYSVSREKKERFSLILESASTNQTSMYLCASSLLGRVGNQPQHFGDGTRLSIL.

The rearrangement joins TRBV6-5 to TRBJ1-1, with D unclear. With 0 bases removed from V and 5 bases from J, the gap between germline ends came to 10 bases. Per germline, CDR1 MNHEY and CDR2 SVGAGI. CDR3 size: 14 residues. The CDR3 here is CASSYSIRETEAFF. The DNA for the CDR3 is TGTGCCAGCAGTTACTCGATTAGGGAGACTGAAGCTTTCTTT.

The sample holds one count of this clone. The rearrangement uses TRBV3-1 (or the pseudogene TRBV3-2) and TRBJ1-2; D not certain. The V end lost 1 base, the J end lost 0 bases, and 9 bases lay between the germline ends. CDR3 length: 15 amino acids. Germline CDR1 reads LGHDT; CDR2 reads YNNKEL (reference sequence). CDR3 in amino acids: CASSQGAAANYGYTF. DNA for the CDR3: TGTGCCAGCAGCCAAGGGGCTGCAGCTAACTATGGCTACACCTTC.

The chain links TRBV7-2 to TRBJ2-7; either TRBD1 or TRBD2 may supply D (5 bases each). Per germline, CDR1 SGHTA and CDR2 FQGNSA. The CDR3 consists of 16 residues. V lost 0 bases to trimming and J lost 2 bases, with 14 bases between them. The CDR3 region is CASSLAHRDRAYEQYF. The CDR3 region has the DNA TGTGCCAGCAGCTTAGCTCACCGGGACCGCGCCTACGAGCAGTACTTC.

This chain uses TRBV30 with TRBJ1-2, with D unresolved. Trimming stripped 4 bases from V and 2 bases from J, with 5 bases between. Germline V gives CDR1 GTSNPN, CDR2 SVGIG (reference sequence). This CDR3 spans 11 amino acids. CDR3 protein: CAWTANYGYTF. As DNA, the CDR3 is TGTGCCTGGACCGCGAACTATGGCTACACCTTC.

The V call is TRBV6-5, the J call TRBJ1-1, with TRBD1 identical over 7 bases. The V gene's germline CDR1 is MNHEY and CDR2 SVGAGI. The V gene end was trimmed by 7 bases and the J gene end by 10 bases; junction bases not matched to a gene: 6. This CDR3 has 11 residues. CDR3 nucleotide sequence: TGTGCCAGCAACCAAGGGGGCTTAGCTTTCTTT. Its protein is CASNQGGLAFF.

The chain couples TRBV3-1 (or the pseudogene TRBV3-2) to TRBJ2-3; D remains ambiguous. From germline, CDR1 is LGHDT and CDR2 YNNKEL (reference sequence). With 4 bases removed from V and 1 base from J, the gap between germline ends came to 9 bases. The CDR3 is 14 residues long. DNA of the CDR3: TGTGCCAGCAGCCCGCTAGTGGGCACAGATACGCAGTATTTT. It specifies CASSPLVGTDTQYF.

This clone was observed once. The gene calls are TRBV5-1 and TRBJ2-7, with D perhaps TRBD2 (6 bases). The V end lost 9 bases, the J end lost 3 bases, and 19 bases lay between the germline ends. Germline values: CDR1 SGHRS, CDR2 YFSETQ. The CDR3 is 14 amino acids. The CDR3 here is CAIALGLGVYEQYF. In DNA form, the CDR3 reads TGCGCCATCGCCCTGGGACTTGGGGTCTACGAGCAGTACTTC.

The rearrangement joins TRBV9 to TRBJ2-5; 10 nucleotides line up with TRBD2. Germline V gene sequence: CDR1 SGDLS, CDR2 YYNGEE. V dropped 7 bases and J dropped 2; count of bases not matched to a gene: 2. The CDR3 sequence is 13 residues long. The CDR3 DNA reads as TGTGCCAGCGGGACTAGCGCACAAGAGACCCAGTACTTC. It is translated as CASGTSAQETQYF.

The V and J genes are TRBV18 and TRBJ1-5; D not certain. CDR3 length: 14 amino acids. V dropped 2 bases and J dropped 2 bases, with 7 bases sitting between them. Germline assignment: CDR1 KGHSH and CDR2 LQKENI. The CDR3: CASSPAAGNQPQHF. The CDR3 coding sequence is TGTGCCAGCTCACCAGCCGCGGGCAATCAGCCCCAGCATTTT. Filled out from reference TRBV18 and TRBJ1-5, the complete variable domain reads NAGVMQNPRHLVRRRGQEARLRCSPMKGHSHVYWYRQLPEEGLKFMVYLQKENIIDESGMPKERFSAEFPKEGPSILRIQQVVRGDSAAYFCASSPAAGNQPQHFGDGTRLSIL.

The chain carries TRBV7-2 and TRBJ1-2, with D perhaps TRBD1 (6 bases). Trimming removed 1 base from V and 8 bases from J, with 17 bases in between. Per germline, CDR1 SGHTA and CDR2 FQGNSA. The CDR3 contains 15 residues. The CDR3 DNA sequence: TGTGCCAGCAGCTTAGTTGCGGGGGCCGCCGGAGGCTACACCTTC. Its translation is CASSLVAGAAGGYTF.

The CDR3 loop reads CASSQGPRQPQHF. The CDR3 nucleotides read TGTGCCAGCAGCCAAGGGCCTCGGCAGCCCCAGCATTTT. This sequence joins TRBV3-1 (or the pseudogene TRBV3-2) and TRBJ1-5; the D is unclear. V dropped 1 base and J dropped 7 bases, with 8 bases sitting between them. The CDR3 is made up of 13 amino acids. Germline V gene lookup returns CDR1 LGHDT and CDR2 YNNKEL (reference sequence).

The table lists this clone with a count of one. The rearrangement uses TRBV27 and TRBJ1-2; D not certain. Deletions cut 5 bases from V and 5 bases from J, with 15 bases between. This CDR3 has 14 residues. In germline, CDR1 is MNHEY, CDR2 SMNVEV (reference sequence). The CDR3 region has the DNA TGTGCCAGCAGTCCATTTAGAGGCAGTTATGGCTACACCTTC. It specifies CASSPFRGSYGYTF.

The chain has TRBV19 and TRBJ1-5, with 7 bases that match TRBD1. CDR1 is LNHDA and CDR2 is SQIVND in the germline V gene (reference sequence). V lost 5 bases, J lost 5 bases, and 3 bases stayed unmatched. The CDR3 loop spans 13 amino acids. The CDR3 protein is CASSGTAYQPQHF. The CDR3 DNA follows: TGTGCCAGTAGTGGGACAGCCTATCAGCCCCAGCATTTT.

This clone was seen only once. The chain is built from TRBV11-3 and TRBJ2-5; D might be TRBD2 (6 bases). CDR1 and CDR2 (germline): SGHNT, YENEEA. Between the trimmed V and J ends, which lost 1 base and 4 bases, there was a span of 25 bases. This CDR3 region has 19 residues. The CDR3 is CASSLVIRGSGASAETQYF. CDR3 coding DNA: TGTGCCAGCAGCTTAGTTATTCGGGGCTCGGGAGCCTCGGCAGAGACCCAGTACTTC.

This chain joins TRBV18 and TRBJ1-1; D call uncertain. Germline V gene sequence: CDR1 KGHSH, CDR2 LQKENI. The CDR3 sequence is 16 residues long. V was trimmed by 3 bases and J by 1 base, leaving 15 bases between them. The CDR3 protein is CASSPSVPRGNTEAFF. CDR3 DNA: TGTGCCAGCTCACCTAGCGTCCCCCGGGGGAACACTGAAGCTTTCTTT. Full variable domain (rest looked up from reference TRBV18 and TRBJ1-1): NAGVMQNPRHLVRRRGQEARLRCSPMKGHSHVYWYRQLPEEGLKFMVYLQKENIIDESGMPKERFSAEFPKEGPSILRIQQVVRGDSAAYFCASSPSVPRGNTEAFFGQGTRLTVV.

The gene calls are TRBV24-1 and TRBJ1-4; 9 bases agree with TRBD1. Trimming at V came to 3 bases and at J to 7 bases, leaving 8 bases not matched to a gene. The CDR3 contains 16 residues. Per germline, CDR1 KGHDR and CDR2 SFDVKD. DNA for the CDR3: TGTGCCACCAGTGATACAGGGACAGGGACCCCTGAAAAACTGTTTTTT. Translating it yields CATSDTGTGTPEKLFF.

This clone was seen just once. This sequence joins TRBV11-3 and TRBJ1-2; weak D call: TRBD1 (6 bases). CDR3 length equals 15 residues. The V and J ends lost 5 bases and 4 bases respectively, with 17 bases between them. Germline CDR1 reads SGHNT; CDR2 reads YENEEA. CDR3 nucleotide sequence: TGTGCCAGCAGCCCCTCTGCAGGGGCAGGCTATGGCTACACCTTC. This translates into CASSPSAGAGYGYTF.